What follows describes a single T cell receptor (beta chain). These data originate in a study of blood T cell repertoires in COVID-19. Across the whole study: The study drew acute and convalescent COVID-19 samples from the United States, Italy and Spain.

The CDR3 runs to 14 residues. Trimming shortened V by 2 bases and J by 2 bases, and 8 bases separated the two germline ends. Germline V gene data show CDR1 as SGHNT and CDR2 as YENEEA. In the source study's methods: For nucleated cells, counts were estimated from reference gene primer amplification. The method was immunoSEQ multiplex PCR; TCRdb's version includes in-frame clones alone and lacks a portion of them. Clone size and the V and J calls come from that table; the DNA yielded D and trimming. The sample has about 230,000 clones, around 84% seen once. The sequencing sample was made of peripheral blood. The TCR originated in a middle-aged man with acute or convalescent COVID-19. V and J are TRBV11-3 and TRBJ2-3; D possibly corresponds to TRBD1 (5 bases). In nucleotides, the CDR3 is TGTGCCAGCAGCTTATACAGGAACACAGATACGCAGTATTTT. Amino acid sequence: CASSLYRNTDTQYF. The full variable domain, with the rest looked up from reference TRBV11-3 and TRBJ2-3, is EAGVVQSPRYKIIEKKQPVAFWCNPISGHNTLYWYLQNLGQGPELLIRYENEEAVDDSQLPKDRFSAERLKGVDSTLKIQPAELGDSAVYLCASSLYRNTDTQYFGPGTRLTVL.